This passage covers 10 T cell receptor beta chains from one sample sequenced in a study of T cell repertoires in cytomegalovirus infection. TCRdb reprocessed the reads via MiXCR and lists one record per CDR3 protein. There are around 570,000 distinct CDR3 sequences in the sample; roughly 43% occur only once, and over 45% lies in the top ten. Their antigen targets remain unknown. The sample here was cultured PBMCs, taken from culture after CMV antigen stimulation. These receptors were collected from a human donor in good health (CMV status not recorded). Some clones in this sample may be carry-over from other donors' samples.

The CDR3 sequence: CASSRGQGGRSSTDTQYF. The CDR3 DNA reads as TGTGCCAGCAGCCGCGGACAGGGGGGTAGATCTAGCACAGATACGCAGTATTTT. The chain joins TRBV5-4 to TRBJ2-3, with 10 bases fitting TRBD1. Losses at the gene ends were 4 bases for V and 0 bases for J; bases not matched to a gene: 11. This CDR3 spans 18 amino acids. CDR1 and CDR2 (germline): SGHNT, YYREEE (reference sequence).

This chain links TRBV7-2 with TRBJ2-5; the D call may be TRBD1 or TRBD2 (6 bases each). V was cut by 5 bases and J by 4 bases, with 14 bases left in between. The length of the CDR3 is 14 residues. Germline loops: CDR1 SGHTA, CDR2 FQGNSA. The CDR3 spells CASSKRGGRETQYF. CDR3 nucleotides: TGTGCCAGCAGCAAGCGAGGGGGGAGAGAGACCCAGTACTTC.

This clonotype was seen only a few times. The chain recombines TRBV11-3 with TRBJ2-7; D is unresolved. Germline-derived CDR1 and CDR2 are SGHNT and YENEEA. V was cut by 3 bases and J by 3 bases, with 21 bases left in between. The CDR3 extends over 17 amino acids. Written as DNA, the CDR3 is TGTGCCAGCAGCTTGGGCCCCACGACTCAAGGGTTCTACGAGCAGTACTTC. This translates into CASSLGPTTQGFYEQYF.

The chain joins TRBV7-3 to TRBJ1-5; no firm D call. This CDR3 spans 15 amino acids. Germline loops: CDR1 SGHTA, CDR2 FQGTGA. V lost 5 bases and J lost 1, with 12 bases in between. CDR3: CASSPLGVSNQPQHF. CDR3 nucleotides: TGTGCCAGCAGCCCGTTGGGAGTGAGCAATCAGCCCCAGCATTTT. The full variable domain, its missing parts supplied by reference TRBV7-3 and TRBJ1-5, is GAGVSQTPSNKVTEKGKYVELRCDPISGHTALYWYRQSLGQGPEFLIYFQGTGAADDSGLPNDRFFAVRPEGSVSTLKIQRTERGDSAVYLCASSPLGVSNQPQHFGDGTRLSIL.

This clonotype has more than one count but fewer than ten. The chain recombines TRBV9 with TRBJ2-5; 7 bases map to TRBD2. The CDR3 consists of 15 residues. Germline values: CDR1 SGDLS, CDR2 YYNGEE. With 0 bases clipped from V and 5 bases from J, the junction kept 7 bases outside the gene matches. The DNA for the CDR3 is TGTGCCAGCAGCGTAGAGGGAGGGGTCCATGAGACCCAGTACTTC. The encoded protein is CASSVEGGVHETQYF.

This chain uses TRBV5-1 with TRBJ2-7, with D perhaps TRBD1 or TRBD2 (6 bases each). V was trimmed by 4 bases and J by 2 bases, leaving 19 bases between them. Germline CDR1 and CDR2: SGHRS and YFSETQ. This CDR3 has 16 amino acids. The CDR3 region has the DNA TGCGCCAGCAGCCCGGGGTTCGGGGGCGAAGCCTACGAGCAGTACTTC. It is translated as CASSPGFGGEAYEQYF. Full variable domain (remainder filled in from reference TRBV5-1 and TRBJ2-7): KAGVTQTPRYLIKTRGQQVTLSCSPISGHRSVSWYQQTPGQGLQFLFEYFSETQRNKGNFPGRFSGRQFSNSRSEMNVSTLELGDSALYLCASSPGFGGEAYEQYFGPGTRLTVT.

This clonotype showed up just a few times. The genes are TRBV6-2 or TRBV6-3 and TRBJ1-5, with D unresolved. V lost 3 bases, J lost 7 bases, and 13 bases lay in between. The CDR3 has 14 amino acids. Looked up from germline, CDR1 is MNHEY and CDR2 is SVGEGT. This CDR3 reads CASSYLQENQPQHF. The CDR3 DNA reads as TGTGCCAGCAGTTATCTTCAGGAAAACCAGCCCCAGCATTTT.

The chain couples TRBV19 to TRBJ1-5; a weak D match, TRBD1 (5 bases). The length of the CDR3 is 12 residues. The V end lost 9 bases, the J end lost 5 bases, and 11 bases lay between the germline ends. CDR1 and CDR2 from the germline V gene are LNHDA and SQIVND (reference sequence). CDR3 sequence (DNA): TGTGCCAGCAGGGATGGGTATCAGCCCCAGCATTTT. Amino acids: CASRDGYQPQHF. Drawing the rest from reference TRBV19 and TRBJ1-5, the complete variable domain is DGGITQSPKYLFRKEGQNVTLSCEQNLNHDAMYWYRQDPGQGLRLIYYSQIVNDFQKGDIAEGYSVSREKKESFPLTVTSAQKNPTAFYLCASRDGYQPQHFGDGTRLSIL.

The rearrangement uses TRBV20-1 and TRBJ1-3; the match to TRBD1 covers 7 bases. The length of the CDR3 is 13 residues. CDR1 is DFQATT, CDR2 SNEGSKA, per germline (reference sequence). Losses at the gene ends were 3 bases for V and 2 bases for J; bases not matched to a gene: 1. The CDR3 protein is CSARTGPGNTIYF. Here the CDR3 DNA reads TGCAGTGCTAGGACAGGGCCTGGAAACACCATATATTTT.

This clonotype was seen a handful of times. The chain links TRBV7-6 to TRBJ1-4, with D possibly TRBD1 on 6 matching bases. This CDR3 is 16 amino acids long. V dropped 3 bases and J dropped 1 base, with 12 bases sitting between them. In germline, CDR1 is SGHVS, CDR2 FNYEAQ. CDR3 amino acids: CASSFLGAQTNEKLFF. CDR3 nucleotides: TGTGCCAGCAGCTTTCTGGGGGCGCAAACTAATGAAAAACTGTTTTTT.